This TCR beta chain was sequenced for a study of T cells expressing NK-cell markers. Regarding the study as a whole: The study found dominant NKG2C+ clonotypes at roughly 1.0-8% of CD8+ T cells in roughly six donors. There were a few donors in whom these clonotypes also led the CD3+CD56-NKG2C+ fraction.

This CDR3 is built from 13 residues. From germline, CDR1 is ENHRY and CDR2 SYGVKD. As concerns this clonotype: Its target is unknown.

The TCR beta cDNA came from 5'RACE template switching with UMIs. From its re-call of the 5' RACE reads, TCRdb lists each CDR3 protein once, without DNA. This specimen shows over 120,000 distinct CDR3 sequences; the ten leading clones hold more than 10%. This clonotype was sampled from a man aged 18 to 30 in good health. The gene calls are TRBV10-3 and TRBJ2-7; TCRdb's D gene call, TRBD2, goes unchecked for lack of DNA. The sample taken for sequencing was blood T cells: a sorted CD56 or NKG2C T cell subset, CD4+ or CD8+ T cells, or bulk PBMC T cells (not recorded which). The CDR3 spells CAIREAATYEQYF.